The 12 T cell receptor beta chains presented below share a single source sample, sequenced in a study of blood T cells in healthy people across ages. Alongside a J-beta primer mix, a sample-barcoded 5' primer served in a second PCR lasting roughly 6 to 11 cycles. TCRdb fed the 5' RACE reads into MiXCR, producing one record per CDR3 protein. The sample contains hundreds of thousands of distinct CDR3 sequences, 20% to 25% of which appear only once. The data also belong to a second study, concerning T cells of mothers and their children.

Sequences were obtained from blood. The receptor source for this set is a boy aged 5-17 years in good health.

This clonotype has more than one count but fewer than ten. The V gene is TRBV4-3, the J gene TRBJ2-3; 11 nucleotides agree with TRBD2. V trimming: 0 bases; J trimming: 1 base; junction bases outside the gene matches: 6. Germline V gives CDR1 LGHNA, CDR2 YSLEER. This CDR3 contains 18 residues. The CDR3 DNA reads as TGCGCCAGCAGCCAAGATTATAGCGGGGGGGCCGGCACAGATACGCAGTATTTT. This codes for CASSQDYSGGAGTDTQYF.

CDR3 loop: CASSKTGGFNTEAFF. Written as DNA, the CDR3 is TGTGCCAGCAGCAAGACAGGGGGCTTTAACACTGAAGCTTTCTTT. The rearrangement joins TRBV11-3 to TRBJ1-1; 10 bases are shared with TRBD1. Trimming cost V 5 bases and J 2 bases; bases outside gene matches: 5. CDR3 length equals 15 residues. Looked up from germline, CDR1 is SGHNT and CDR2 is YENEEA.

This clonotype showed up just a few times. V and J are TRBV27 and TRBJ2-5, with TRBD2 matching over 14 bases. The DNA end lines up better with TRBJ2-7; the J call may be wrong. This CDR3 region has 15 residues. CDR1 is MNHEY and CDR2 is SMNVEV in the germline V gene (reference sequence). The CDR3 nucleotides are TGTGCCAGCAGTTCTGGACTAGCGGGAGGCGGCGAGCAGTACTTC. Translated, it gives CASSSGLAGGGEQYF.

This clonotype was picked up a small number of times. The chain is built from TRBV12-3 or TRBV12-4 and TRBJ1-1; TRBD1 is a possible D gene (5 bases). The CDR3 is 14 residues long. Trimming took off 7 bases at V and 2 bases at J, with 14 bases between the two ends. The CDR3 coding sequence is TGTGCCAGCACCAAACCCGACAGAAACACTGAAGCTTTCTTT. It translates to CASTKPDRNTEAFF.

This chain connects TRBV25-1 to TRBJ1-1; weak D call: TRBD1 (6 bases). CDR3 length: 16 residues. Germline V gene lookup returns CDR1 MGHDK and CDR2 SYGVNS. V lost 5 bases and J 3 bases, leaving 19 bases between the germline ends. Written as DNA, the CDR3 is TGTGCCAGCAGTAGAAAAGGGGGATCGGGGGACACTGAAGCTTTCTTT. As protein: CASSRKGGSGDTEAFF.

The rearrangement uses TRBV7-9 and TRBJ2-5; 7 bases agree with TRBD2. CDR3 length equals 13 residues. Germline V gives CDR1 SEHNR, CDR2 FQNEAQ (reference sequence). V was clipped by 1 base and J by 11 bases; unmatched bases: 7. Written as DNA, the CDR3 is TGTGCCAGCAGCTTAGGGTTGGGGAGGGAGCAGTACTTC. It translates to CASSLGLGREQYF.

CDR3 coding DNA: TGCAGCGGGGTTGAAGGGGAGGTAGTCGCTGAAGCTTTCTTT. Amino acids: CSGVEGEVVAEAFF. This sequence joins TRBV29-1 and TRBJ1-1; D might be TRBD1 (5 bases). The ends were cut back, 7 bases at V and 6 bases at J, with 21 bases in the middle. Germline V lookup: CDR1 SQVTM, CDR2 ANQGSEA. There are 14 residues in the CDR3.

As regards this clonotype: One end of the junction does not line up with germline, which may come from a read error. This chain joins TRBV7-3 and TRBJ2-3; 7 bases line up with TRBD1. The CDR3 contains 15 residues. Germline values: CDR1 SGHTA, CDR2 FQGTGA. The CDR3 protein is CAGSSGTASTDTQYF. For the CDR3, the DNA is TGTGCCGGCAGCTCCGGGACAGCCAGCACAGATACGCAGTATTTT.

The rearrangement joins TRBV7-9 to TRBJ2-5; D ambiguous. Between the trimmed V and J ends, which lost 5 bases and 6 bases, there was a span of 16 bases. The CDR3 is 14 residues long. Germline assignment: CDR1 SEHNR and CDR2 FQNEAQ (reference sequence). Written as DNA, the CDR3 is TGTGCCAGCAGCACCCTAGACGGGCCTCAGACCCAGTACTTC. It specifies CASSTLDGPQTQYF.

This clonotype occurred a few times. The chain employs TRBV10-2 and TRBJ2-4; D might be TRBD1 (6 bases). The V and J ends lost 0 bases and 8 bases respectively, with 14 bases between them. The CDR3 runs 15 residues. CDR1 WSHSY and CDR2 SAAADI come from the germline V gene. This chain's CDR3 is CASSESDSGSDIQYF. In DNA, the CDR3 is TGCGCCAGCAGTGAGTCGGACAGCGGATCGGACATTCAGTACTTC.

The rearrangement links TRBV19 to TRBJ2-5; D may be TRBD1 (5 bases). Near its end, the DNA agrees better with TRBJ2-7, so the J call may be wrong. Per the germline V gene, CDR1 is LNHDA and CDR2 is SQIVND (reference sequence). This CDR3 is 13 amino acids long. The CDR3 loop is CASSNRPDYEQYF. DNA of the CDR3: TGTGCCAGTAGTAACAGGCCAGACTACGAGCAGTACTTC.

This clonotype turned up a few times. The rearrangement uses TRBV13 and TRBJ1-2; D gene unclear. V lost 0 bases and J 9 bases, leaving 8 bases between the germline ends. This CDR3 comprises 12 residues. Germline V gene data show CDR1 as PRHDT and CDR2 as FYEKMQ (reference sequence). CDR3 sequence reads: CASSLGPECYTF. In DNA, the CDR3 is TGTGCCAGCAGCTTAGGGCCGGAGTGCTACACCTTC.